These 21 T cell receptor beta chains were sequenced from one sample in a study of T cells in Graves' hyperthyroidism and ophthalmopathy (dated by TCRdb to the late 2010s). Library preparation employed multiplex PCR. The data were produced on an Illumina HiSeq 2000. TCR beta CDR3 regions were amplified from RNA transcripts. For the first round of RT-PCR on the TCR CDR3, the HTBI primer set was used together with the Qiagen OneStep RT-PCR kit. TCRdb handled the public reads itself, with Q25 trimming in fastp and clone calling in MiXCR, and kept productive beta chains. Rows are unified per CDR3 protein, each entry keeping the most common DNA and genes. Counted in this sample were fewer than 450,000 distinct CDR3 sequences; approximately 16% of them appeared once. The top ten constitute roughly 19% of the sample. Material: blood. The receptors come from a woman aged 60 to 75 with Graves' ophthalmopathy.

The rearrangement uses TRBV20-1 and TRBJ2-1; perhaps TRBD1 as D (6 bases). Trimming took 6 bases from V and 0 from J, leaving 15 bases between them. The CDR3 consists of 15 residues. Germline V gene sequence: CDR1 DFQATT, CDR2 SNEGSKA (reference sequence). The CDR3 nucleotides read TGCAGTGCAGACGTCAGGGGCCTCTCCTACAATGAGCAGTTCTTC. This sequence encodes CSADVRGLSYNEQFF.

This clonotype was counted many times. The chain is built from TRBV28 and TRBJ2-1; no clear D. Germline CDR1 MDHEN, CDR2 SYDVKM. The V gene lost 7 bases and the J gene lost 8 bases, with 12 bases spanning the gap. The CDR3 has 12 residues. This CDR3 is CASTKAGDEQFF. Written as DNA, the CDR3 is TGTGCCAGCACCAAAGCTGGGGATGAGCAGTTCTTC.

The J gene is TRBJ2-2, the V gene TRBV7-6, with a possible D match to TRBD1 (5 bases). The CDR3 is 17 amino acids. Trimming took off 0 bases at V and 4 bases at J, with 15 bases between the two ends. Germline CDR1 reads SGHVS; CDR2 reads FNYEAQ. The CDR3 bases are TGTGCCAGCAGCTTAGCTTCCGGCAGGACAAGCACCGGGGAGCTGTTTTTT. Residues: CASSLASGRTSTGELFF.

This chain links TRBV6-1 with TRBJ1-1; 7 bases are a match to TRBD1. Germline trimming cut 5 bases from V and 5 bases from J; bases unmatched to any gene: 5. This CDR3 has 13 amino acids. CDR1 and CDR2 from the germline V gene are MNHNS and SASEGT. CDR3 nucleotides: TGTGCCAGCAGTAGACAGGGTATTACTGAAGCTTTCTTT. Amino acids: CASSRQGITEAFF.

This clonotype showed up many times. In nucleotides, the CDR3 is TGTGCCAGCTCACAGGACAGAAACTATGGCTACACCTTC. Encoded protein: CASSQDRNYGYTF. The chain couples TRBV18 to TRBJ1-2; D is perhaps TRBD1 (6 bases). Trimming stripped 4 bases from V and 2 bases from J, with 8 bases between. The CDR3 runs to 13 residues. Germline CDR1 is KGHSH and CDR2 is LQKENI.

The rearrangement uses TRBV6-2 or TRBV6-3 and TRBJ2-3, with D possibly being TRBD1 or TRBD2 (6 bases each). The CDR3 has 11 residues. CDR1 and CDR2 (germline): MNHEY, SVGEGT. Trimming stripped 7 bases from V and 8 bases from J, with 10 bases between. CDR3 sequence: CASKRGATQYF. DNA of the CDR3: TGTGCCAGCAAAAGGGGGGCTACGCAGTATTTT.

The CDR3 region has the DNA TGTGCCAGCAGTTTCGCCAGGCTCCGCACAGATACGCAGTATTTT. It yields the protein CASSFARLRTDTQYF. V is TRBV27 and J is TRBJ2-3; D unclear. Deletions cut 3 bases from V and 1 base from J, with 11 bases between. The CDR3 contains 15 residues. CDR1 and CDR2 from the germline V gene are MNHEY and SMNVEV (reference sequence).

This chain links TRBV29-1 with TRBJ2-7; the match to TRBD1 covers 8 bases. The germline V gene has CDR1 SQVTM and CDR2 ANQGSEA. The CDR3 has 13 amino acids. The J segment lost 6 bases and the V segment lost 5 bases, leaving 9 bases of the junction unmatched. The CDR3 DNA reads TGCAGCGTTACCACAGGGGGGAGAGCCGAGCAGTACTTC. It specifies CSVTTGGRAEQYF.

This clonotype was seen repeatedly, ten times or more. The chain couples TRBV5-1 to TRBJ2-1, with 10 bases that match TRBD2. V was clipped by 6 bases and J by 8 bases; unmatched bases: 11. Germline V gene lookup returns CDR1 SGHRS and CDR2 YFSETQ. The CDR3 consists of 15 residues. The CDR3 loop is CASNGLAGVMDEQFF. In DNA form, the CDR3 reads TGCGCCAGCAATGGTCTAGCGGGGGTGATGGATGAGCAGTTCTTC.

This clonotype appeared a few times. The V gene is TRBV2, the J gene TRBJ1-5; D possibly corresponds to TRBD1 (5 bases). The CDR3 consists of 15 residues. The ends were cut back, 6 bases at V and 4 bases at J, with 16 bases in the middle. Germline V gene sequence: CDR1 SNHLY, CDR2 FYNNEI. The CDR3 region has the DNA TGTGCCAGCAGACAAAATACAGGCGTTAATCAGCCCCAGCATTTT. Translation gives CASRQNTGVNQPQHF.

The rearrangement uses TRBV5-1 and TRBJ2-1; 10 bases map to TRBD1. This CDR3 is 19 amino acids long. V trimming: 4 bases; J trimming: 5 bases; junction bases outside the gene matches: 18. The germline CDR1 and CDR2 sequences are SGHRS and YFSETQ. The CDR3 sequence: CASSRGGQGLDSGHNEQFF. In DNA form, the CDR3 reads TGCGCCAGCAGCCGGGGGGGACAGGGGTTGGATAGCGGGCACAATGAGCAGTTCTTC.

V gene TRBV4-1 combines with J gene TRBJ2-1, with 7 bases that match TRBD2. The ends lost 4 bases at V and 6 bases at J; junction bases unmatched: 12. The V gene's germline CDR1 is MGHRA and CDR2 YSYEKL. There are 16 residues in the CDR3. As DNA, the CDR3 is TGCGCCAGCAGCCCCTCCAGGGCGGGGGTCTCCAATGAGCAGTTCTTC. Its translation: CASSPSRAGVSNEQFF.

This clonotype came up many times. The gene calls are TRBV6-1 and TRBJ2-2, with TRBD2 matching 9 bases. This CDR3 contains 16 residues. Germline CDR1 and CDR2: MNHNS and SASEGT. V gave up 3 bases and J gave up 6 bases; unmatched junction bases: 8. The CDR3 nucleotides are TGTGCCAGCAGTGAGGGCTATAGCGGGAGACCCGGGGAGCTGTTTTTT. Amino acids: CASSEGYSGRPGELFF.

This clonotype has a single count. Just one base apart from a much larger clone, this may be a read error. The chain has TRBV5-1 and TRBJ2-5, with D possibly being TRBD1 (6 bases). In germline, CDR1 is SGHRS, CDR2 YFSETQ. V lost 4 bases and J 4 bases, leaving 17 bases between the germline ends. This CDR3 comprises 15 residues. This chain's CDR3 is CASSPWGPEGETQYF. For the CDR3, the DNA is TGCGCCAGCAGCCCGTGGGGGCCAGAGGGAGAGACCCAGTACTTC.

This clonotype was seen ten or more times. This chain uses TRBV20-1 with TRBJ2-6; a weak D match, TRBD1 (6 bases). CDR1 is DFQATT and CDR2 is SNEGSKA in the germline V gene (reference sequence). This CDR3 is built from 14 residues. With 4 bases removed from V and 2 bases from J, the gap between germline ends came to 9 bases. In nucleotides, the CDR3 is TGCAGTGCTATCGAGGGGGCTGGGGCCAACGTCCTGACTTTC. Translated, it gives CSAIEGAGANVLTF.

The V and J genes are TRBV19 and TRBJ2-1; weak D call: TRBD1 (6 bases). The V end lost 2 bases, the J end lost 0 bases, and 14 bases lay between the germline ends. CDR1 is LNHDA and CDR2 is SQIVND in the germline V gene (reference sequence). This CDR3 spans 17 amino acids. CDR3 nucleotide sequence: TGTGCCAGTAGTATAACCGGACAGCGAAGCTCCTACAATGAGCAGTTCTTC. Protein sequence: CASSITGQRSSYNEQFF.

The CDR3 DNA reads TGTGCCAGCAGCTTCCGAGAGTCTAGCGGGAGCTCCTACAATGAGCAGTTCTTC. Translating gives CASSFRESSGSSYNEQFF. The V gene is TRBV7-2, the J gene TRBJ2-1; TRBD2 aligns across 10 bases. Germline CDR1 reads SGHTA; CDR2 reads FQGNSA. V shed 3 bases, J shed 0 bases, and the junction held 8 bases outside the gene matches. The CDR3 extends over 18 amino acids.

This clonotype came up a few times. V and J are TRBV28 and TRBJ1-4; weak D call: TRBD1 (5 bases). The CDR3 is 17 amino acids. Trimming left V 6 bases short and J 7 bases short, with 24 bases between. Germline V gene data show CDR1 as MDHEN and CDR2 as SYDVKM. The DNA for the CDR3 is TGTGCCAGCAGCCCCCCGGGGGTGGGGGTCGGTGGTGAAAAACTGTTTTTT. Amino acid sequence: CASSPPGVGVGGEKLFF. The complete variable domain, with remaining parts taken from reference TRBV28 and TRBJ1-4, reads DVKVTQSSRYLVKRTGEKVFLECVQDMDHENMFWYRQDPGLGLRLIYFSYDVKMKEKGDIPEGYSVSREKKERFSLILESASTNQTSMYLCASSPPGVGVGGEKLFFGSGTQLSVL.

The chain recombines TRBV30 with TRBJ1-5, with D possibly matching TRBD1 (5 bases). The CDR3 extends over 14 amino acids. Looked up from germline, CDR1 is GTSNPN and CDR2 is SVGIG (reference sequence). Trimming removed 1 base at V and 2 bases at J, with 9 bases between. CDR3 bases: TGTGCCTGGAGTGGATTGGGGGGCAATCAGCCCCAGCATTTT. This translates into CAWSGLGGNQPQHF.

This clonotype showed up just a few times. The chain couples TRBV12-3 or TRBV12-4 to TRBJ2-1, with 7 nucleotides matching TRBD1. The CDR3 has 13 amino acids. V was pared by 3 bases and J by 6 bases, with 2 bases of the junction left unmatched. The CDR3 DNA follows: TGTGCCAGCAGTTTTCCAGGGGGCAATGAGCAGTTCTTC. It specifies CASSFPGGNEQFF.

This chain uses TRBV5-1 with TRBJ2-2, with D unresolved. The CDR3 runs 15 residues. V was cut by 0 bases and J by 3 bases, with 9 bases left in between. The germline gives CDR1 SGHRS, CDR2 YFSETQ. As DNA, the CDR3 is TGCGCCAGCAGCTTGGCCTACCTATACACCGGGGAGCTGTTTTTT. Its protein is CASSLAYLYTGELFF.